The T cell receptor beta chain under discussion was sequenced for a study of T cell responses to AZD1222 COVID-19 vaccine (dated by TCRdb to about 2021). Regarding the complete study: Because spike-specific TCR depth and breadth did not differ between the two schedules, AZD1222 recipients who got a second dose at roughly 4 weeks were pooled with those who got a second dose at roughly 12 weeks. A total of 233 trial participants underwent TCR sequencing, of whom about 210 received two doses of AZD1222 and around 26 received two doses of the MenACWY control vaccine. Trial participants were enrolled by age into subgroups of 18-55, 56-69 and 70-plus years, and around 150, 28 and 57 TCR-sequenced participants, respectively, were included in these subgroups.

For this clone: Its antigen is currently not known. No clone much larger than this one lies a single base away; base qualities are absent.

V was cut back by 6 bases and J by 0 bases, leaving a gap of 15 bases between them. Including cysteine and phenylalanine, the CDR3 has 15 amino acids. This entry keeps only the CDR3 DNA: 45 bases, framed from base 1. Per the germline V gene, SGHTA is the CDR1 and FQGNSA is the CDR2. The CDR3 regions of human TCRbeta chains were analyzed by immunosequencing. The study's processing was this. Repertoire TCRs were checked for matches against a reference library of SARS-CoV-2-specific TCRs that had been generated using the MIRA antigen-specificity platform. Breadth was defined as the fraction of unique TCRs that were SARS-CoV-2-associated. Depth was defined as the fraction of total T cells that were SARS-CoV-2-associated. Using the MIRA data, every spike-specific TCR was mapped to the spike region that the TCR reacted to and assigned to either a CD4 or a CD8 class. Log10-transformed breadth and depth values were compared by one-way ANOVA with Sidak's multiple comparisons tests. Here the immuneACCESS table is served through TCRdb, limited to in-frame sequences with V and J called. Missing clones are a known gap in these copies; in checked studies unresolved V genes cover under half, and the rest lacks a known reason. V, J and clone size are those of that table, while D and trimming were read from the DNA. The sample table holds roughly 100,000 clones, of which roughly 88% were seen once. 10% to 15% of the sample is in the top ten clones.

Study-wide conclusions, independent of this receptor: Conclusions about previously exposed vaccinees are limited, since just five to seven AZD1222 recipients were seropositive for SARS-CoV-2 at baseline. Most participants were white British and females outnumbered males, and the authors suggested that clonal diversity may have been underestimated. Nearly half of unique spike-specific TCRs reportedly recognized epitopes outside regions mutated in the B.1.351 and B.1.1.7 variants. A significant rise in spike-specific TCR breadth and depth was observed after two AZD1222 doses relative to day 0 and relative to MenACWY recipients. The whole spike protein was spanned by vaccine-associated CD4 TCRs, and dominant responses were seen in regions 160-218 and 743-854. Because no samples from the day 14 peak response were available, repertoires could be characterized only after the peak T cell response. In the small 56-69-year group, the increase in depth fell short of significance, most likely because of low power.

The sample's time point, from its label and the paper: baseline before first vaccination. Samples from vaccinated people were obtained from the UK trials COV001 and COV002, which included a single-blind randomized controlled phase 2/3 trial of AZD1222 (ChAdOx1 nCoV-19) in healthy adults. For TCRbeta chain sequencing, PBMC samples were collected from trial participants at day 0 and at day 28 after the second dose. The sequences come from peripheral blood, collected on day 0 of AZD1222 vaccination. This sequence uses TRBV7-2 and TRBJ2-7, and perhaps TRBD1 as D gene, on 6 matching bases. The sequence came from an adult in good health. The CDR3 corresponds to CASRVDRSSSYEQYF. Read as DNA, the sequence is TGTGCCAGCAGAGTTGACAGGTCAAGCTCCTACGAGCAGTACTTC.